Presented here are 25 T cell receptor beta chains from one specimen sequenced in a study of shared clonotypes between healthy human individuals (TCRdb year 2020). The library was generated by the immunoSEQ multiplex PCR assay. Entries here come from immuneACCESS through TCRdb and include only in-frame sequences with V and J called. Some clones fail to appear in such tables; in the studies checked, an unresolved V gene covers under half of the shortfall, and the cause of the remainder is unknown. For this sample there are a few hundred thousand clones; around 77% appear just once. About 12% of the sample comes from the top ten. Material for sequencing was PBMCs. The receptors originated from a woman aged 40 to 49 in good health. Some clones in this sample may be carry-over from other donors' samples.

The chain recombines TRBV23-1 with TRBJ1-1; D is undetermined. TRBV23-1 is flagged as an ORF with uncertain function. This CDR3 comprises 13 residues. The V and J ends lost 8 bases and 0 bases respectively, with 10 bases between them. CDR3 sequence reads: CASDGPLNTEAFF. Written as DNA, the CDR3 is TGCGCCAGCGACGGACCGTTGAACACTGAAGCTTTCTTT.

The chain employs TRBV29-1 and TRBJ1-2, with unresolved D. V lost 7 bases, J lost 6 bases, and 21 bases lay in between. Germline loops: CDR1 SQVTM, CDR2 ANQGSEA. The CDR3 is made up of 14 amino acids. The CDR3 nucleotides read TGCAGCGCTGGATCCCTCGACGGACCCCATGGCTACACCTTC. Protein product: CSAGSLDGPHGYTF.

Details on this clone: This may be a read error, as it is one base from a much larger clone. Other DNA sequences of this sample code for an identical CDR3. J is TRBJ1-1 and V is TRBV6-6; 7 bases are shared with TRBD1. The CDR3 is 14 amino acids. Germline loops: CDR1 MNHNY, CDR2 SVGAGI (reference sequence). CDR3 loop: CASSYSTRGDEAFF. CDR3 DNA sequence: TGTGCCAGCAGTTACTCGACCAGGGGGGATGAAGCCTTCTTT.

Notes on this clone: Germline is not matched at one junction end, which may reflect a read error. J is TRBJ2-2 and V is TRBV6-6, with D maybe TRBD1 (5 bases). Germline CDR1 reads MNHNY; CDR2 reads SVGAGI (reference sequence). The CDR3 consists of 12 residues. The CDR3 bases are TGTGCCATCAGTGGACAAACCGGGGAGCTGTTTTTT. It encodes CAISGQTGELFF.

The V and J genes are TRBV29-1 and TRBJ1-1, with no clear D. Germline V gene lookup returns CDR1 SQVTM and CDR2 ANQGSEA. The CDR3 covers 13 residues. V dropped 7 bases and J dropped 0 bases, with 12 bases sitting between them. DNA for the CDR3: TGCAGCGGAGTCGGGAATCTGAACACTGAAGCTTTCTTT. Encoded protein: CSGVGNLNTEAFF.

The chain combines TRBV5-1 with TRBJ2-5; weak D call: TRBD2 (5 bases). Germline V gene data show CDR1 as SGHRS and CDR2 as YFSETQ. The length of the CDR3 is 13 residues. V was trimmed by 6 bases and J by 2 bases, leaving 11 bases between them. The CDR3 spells CASTLPGQETQYF. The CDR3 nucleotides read TGCGCCAGCACCCTCCCGGGACAAGAGACCCAGTACTTC. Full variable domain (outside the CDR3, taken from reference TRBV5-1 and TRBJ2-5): KAGVTQTPRYLIKTRGQQVTLSCSPISGHRSVSWYQQTPGQGLQFLFEYFSETQRNKGNFPGRFSGRQFSNSRSEMNVSTLELGDSALYLCASTLPGQETQYFGPGTRLLVL.

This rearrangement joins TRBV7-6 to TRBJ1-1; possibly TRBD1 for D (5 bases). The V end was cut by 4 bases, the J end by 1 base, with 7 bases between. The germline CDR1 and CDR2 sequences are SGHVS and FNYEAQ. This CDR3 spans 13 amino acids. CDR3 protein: CASSSDTNTEAFF. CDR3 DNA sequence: TGTGCCAGCAGCTCGGACACGAACACTGAAGCTTTCTTT.

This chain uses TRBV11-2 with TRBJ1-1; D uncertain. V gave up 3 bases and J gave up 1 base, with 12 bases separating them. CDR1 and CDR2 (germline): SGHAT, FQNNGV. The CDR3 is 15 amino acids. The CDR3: CASSFRSSGNTEAFF. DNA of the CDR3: TGTGCCAGCAGCTTCAGATCCAGTGGGAACACTGAAGCTTTCTTT.

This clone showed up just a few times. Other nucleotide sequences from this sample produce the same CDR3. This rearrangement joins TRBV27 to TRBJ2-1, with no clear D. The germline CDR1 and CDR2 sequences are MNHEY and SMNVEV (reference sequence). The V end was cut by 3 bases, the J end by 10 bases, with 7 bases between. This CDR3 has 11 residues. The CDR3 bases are TGTGCCAGCAGTTTTAGTGGGGAGCAGTTCTTC. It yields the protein CASSFSGEQFF.

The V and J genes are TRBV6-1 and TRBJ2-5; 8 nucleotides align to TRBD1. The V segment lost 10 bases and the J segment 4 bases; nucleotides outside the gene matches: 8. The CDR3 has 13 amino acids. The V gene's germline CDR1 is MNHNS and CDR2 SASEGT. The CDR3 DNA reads TGTGCCACCTTTACAGGGGGAGGAGAGACCCAGTACTTC. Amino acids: CATFTGGGETQYF.

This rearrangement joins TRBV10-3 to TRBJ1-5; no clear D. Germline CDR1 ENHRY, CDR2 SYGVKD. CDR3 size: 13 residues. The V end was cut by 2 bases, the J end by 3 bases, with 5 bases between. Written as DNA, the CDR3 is TGTGCCATCAGTGAGGAGGCCAATCAGCCCCAGCATTTT. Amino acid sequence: CAISEEANQPQHF.

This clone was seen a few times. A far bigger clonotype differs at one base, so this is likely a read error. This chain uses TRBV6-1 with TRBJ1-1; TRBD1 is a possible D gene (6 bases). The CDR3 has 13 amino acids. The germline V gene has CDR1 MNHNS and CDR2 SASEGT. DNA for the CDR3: TGTGCCTGCAGGGACACGGGAGGCACTGAAGCTTTCTTT. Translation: CACRDTGGTEAFF.

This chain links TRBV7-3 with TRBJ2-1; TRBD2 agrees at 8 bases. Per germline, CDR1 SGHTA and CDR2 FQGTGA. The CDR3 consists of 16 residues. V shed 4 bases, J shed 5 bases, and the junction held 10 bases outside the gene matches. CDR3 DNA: TGTGCCAGCAGCTCATTAGCGGGAACGGTCCACAATGAGCAGTTCTTC. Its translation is CASSSLAGTVHNEQFF.

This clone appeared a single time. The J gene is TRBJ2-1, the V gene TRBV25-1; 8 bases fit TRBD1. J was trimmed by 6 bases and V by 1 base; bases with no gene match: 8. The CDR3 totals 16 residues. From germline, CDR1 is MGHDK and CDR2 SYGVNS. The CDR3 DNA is TGTGCCAGCAGTGAATGGGCCGGACAGGGCATCAATGAGCAGTTCTTC. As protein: CASSEWAGQGINEQFF.

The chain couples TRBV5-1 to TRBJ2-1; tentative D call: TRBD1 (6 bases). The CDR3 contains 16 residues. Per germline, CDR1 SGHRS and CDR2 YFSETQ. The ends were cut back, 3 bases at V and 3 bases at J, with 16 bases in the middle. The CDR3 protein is CASSSDPQGNYNEQFF. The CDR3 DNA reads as TGCGCCAGCAGCTCGGACCCCCAGGGGAACTACAATGAGCAGTTCTTC. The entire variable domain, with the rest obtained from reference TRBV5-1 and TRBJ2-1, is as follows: KAGVTQTPRYLIKTRGQQVTLSCSPISGHRSVSWYQQTPGQGLQFLFEYFSETQRNKGNFPGRFSGRQFSNSRSEMNVSTLELGDSALYLCASSSDPQGNYNEQFFGPGTRLTVL.

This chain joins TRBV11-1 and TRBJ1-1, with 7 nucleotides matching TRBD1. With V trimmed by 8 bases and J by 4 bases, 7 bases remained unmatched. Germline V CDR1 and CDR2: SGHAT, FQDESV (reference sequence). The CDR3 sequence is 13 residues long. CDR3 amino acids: CASCPTGSTEAFF. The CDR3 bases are TGTGCCAGCTGTCCGACAGGGAGCACTGAAGCTTTCTTT.

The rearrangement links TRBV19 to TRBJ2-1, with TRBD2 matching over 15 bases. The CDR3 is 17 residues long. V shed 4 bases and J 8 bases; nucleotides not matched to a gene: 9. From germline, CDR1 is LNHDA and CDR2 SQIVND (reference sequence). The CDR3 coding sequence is TGTGCCAGTAGTACCCCCGGACTAGCGGGAGGGGCGGATGAGCAGTTCTTC. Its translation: CASSTPGLAGGADEQFF.

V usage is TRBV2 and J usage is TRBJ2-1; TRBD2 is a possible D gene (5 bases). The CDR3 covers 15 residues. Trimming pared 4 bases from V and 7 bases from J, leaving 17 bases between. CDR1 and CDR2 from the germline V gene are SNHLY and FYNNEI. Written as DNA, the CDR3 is TGTGCCAGCAGTGTAAGGGATTCTTCGGGGAATGAGCAGTTCTTC. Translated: CASSVRDSSGNEQFF. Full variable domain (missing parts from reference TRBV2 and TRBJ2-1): EPEVTQTPSHQVTQMGQEVILRCVPISNHLYFYWYRQILGQKVEFLVSFYNNEISEKSEIFDDQFSVERPDGSNFTLKIRSTKLEDSAMYFCASSVRDSSGNEQFFGPGTRLTVL.

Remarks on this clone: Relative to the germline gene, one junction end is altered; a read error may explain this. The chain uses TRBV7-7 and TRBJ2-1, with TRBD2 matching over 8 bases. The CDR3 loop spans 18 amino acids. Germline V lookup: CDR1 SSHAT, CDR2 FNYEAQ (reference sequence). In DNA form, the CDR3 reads TGTGCTAGCAGCTGGAACTTAGCGGGATCGGGAGGAGACAATGAGCAGTTCTTC. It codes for CASSWNLAGSGGDNEQFF.

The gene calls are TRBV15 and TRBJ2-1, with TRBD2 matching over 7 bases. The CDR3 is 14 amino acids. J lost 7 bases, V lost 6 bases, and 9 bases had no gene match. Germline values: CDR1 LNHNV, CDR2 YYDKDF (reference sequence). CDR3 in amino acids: CATSWEGLYNEQFF. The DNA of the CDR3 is TGTGCCACCAGTTGGGAGGGCCTCTATAATGAGCAGTTCTTC.

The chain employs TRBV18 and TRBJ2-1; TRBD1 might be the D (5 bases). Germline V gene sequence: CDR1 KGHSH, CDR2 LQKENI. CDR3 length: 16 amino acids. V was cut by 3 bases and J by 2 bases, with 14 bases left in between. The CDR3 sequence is CASSPSAGIAYNEQFF. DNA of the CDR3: TGTGCCAGCTCACCCTCGGCAGGGATTGCCTACAATGAGCAGTTCTTC.

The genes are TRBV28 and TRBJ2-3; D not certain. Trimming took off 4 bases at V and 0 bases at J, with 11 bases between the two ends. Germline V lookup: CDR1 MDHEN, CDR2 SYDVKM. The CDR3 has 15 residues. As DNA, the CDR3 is TGTGCCAGCAGTTCCGGCGGTACTAGCACAGATACGCAGTATTTT. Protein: CASSSGGTSTDTQYF.

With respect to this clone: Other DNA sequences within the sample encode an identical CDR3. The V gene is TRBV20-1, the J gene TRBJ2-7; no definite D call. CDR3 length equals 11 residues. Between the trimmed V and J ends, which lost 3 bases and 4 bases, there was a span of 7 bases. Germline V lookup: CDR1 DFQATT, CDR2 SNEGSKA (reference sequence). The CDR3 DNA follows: TGCAGTGCTAGCCTTCGGTACGAGCAGTACTTC. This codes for CSASLRYEQYF.

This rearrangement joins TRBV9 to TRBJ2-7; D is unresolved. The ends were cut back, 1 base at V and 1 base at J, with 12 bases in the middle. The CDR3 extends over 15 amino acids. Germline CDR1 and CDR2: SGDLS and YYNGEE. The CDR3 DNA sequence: TGTGCCAGCAGCGTACTTGCGGAGAGGTCCTACGAGCAGTACTTC. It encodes CASSVLAERSYEQYF.

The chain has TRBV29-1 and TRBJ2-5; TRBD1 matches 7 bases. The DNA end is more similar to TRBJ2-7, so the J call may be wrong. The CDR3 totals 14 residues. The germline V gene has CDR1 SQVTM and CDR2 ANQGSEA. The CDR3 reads CSVVRTGDHYEQYF. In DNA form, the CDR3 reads TGCAGCGTTGTAAGGACAGGAGACCACTACGAGCAGTACTTC.